One sample yielded the 7 T cell receptor beta chains listed below, sequenced in a study of early T cells in non-severe SARS-CoV-2 infection. A single record per CDR3 protein comes from TCRdb applying MiXCR to the 5' RACE reads. This table has about 56,000 distinct CDR3 sequences, more than 9% appearing once. The specimen was whole blood. Source of these receptors: an adult who was a healthcare worker with PCR-confirmed SARS-CoV-2 infection or an uninfected control (not recorded which).

J is TRBJ2-2 and V is TRBV6-2 or TRBV6-3; tentative D call: TRBD2 (6 bases). With 5 bases removed from V and 4 bases from J, the gap between germline ends came to 11 bases. This CDR3 has 14 amino acids. The germline V gene encodes CDR1 MNHEY and CDR2 SVGEGT. In DNA form, the CDR3 reads TGTGCCAGCAGTGCGACTAGTTCCACCGGGGAGCTGTTTTTT. It codes for CASSATSSTGELFF.

This clonotype was recorded at least ten times. This sequence joins TRBV11-3 and TRBJ2-1; 7 nucleotides match TRBD2. Germline V gives CDR1 SGHNT, CDR2 YENEEA. There are 16 residues in the CDR3. The ends lost 5 bases at V and 1 base at J; junction bases unmatched: 8. The CDR3 bases are TGTGCCAGCAGCCCGGATAGCGGGTGGTCCTACAATGAGCAGTTCTTC. Its protein product is CASSPDSGWSYNEQFF. Full variable domain (rest looked up from reference TRBV11-3 and TRBJ2-1): EAGVVQSPRYKIIEKKQPVAFWCNPISGHNTLYWYLQNLGQGPELLIRYENEEAVDDSQLPKDRFSAERLKGVDSTLKIQPAELGDSAVYLCASSPDSGWSYNEQFFGPGTRLTVL.

This clonotype was seen at least ten times. This chain's CDR3 is CASSYGPPAHNEQFF. The CDR3 DNA reads as TGTGCCAGCAGTTACGGGCCCCCGGCCCACAATGAGCAGTTCTTC. J is TRBJ2-1 and V is TRBV6-5, with unresolved D. The CDR3 covers 15 residues. V gave up 2 bases and J gave up 5 bases, with 13 bases separating them. Germline-derived CDR1 and CDR2 are MNHEY and SVGAGI.

The sample holds many counts of this clonotype. This chain joins TRBV20-1 and TRBJ2-1; tentatively, D is TRBD2 (5 bases). This CDR3 spans 16 amino acids. The V end lost 1 base, the J end lost 4 bases, and 17 bases lay between the germline ends. Germline V CDR1 and CDR2: DFQATT, SNEGSKA (reference sequence). This CDR3 is CSARAGRRASYNEQFF. CDR3 in DNA: TGCAGTGCTAGAGCGGGGAGAAGGGCCTCATACAATGAGCAGTTCTTC.

This clonotype was recorded at least ten times. This rearrangement joins TRBV5-1 to TRBJ1-5, with 7 bases that match TRBD1. In germline, CDR1 is SGHRS, CDR2 YFSETQ. With V trimmed by 4 bases and J by 5 bases, 9 bases remained unmatched. The CDR3 is made up of 15 amino acids. CDR3 sequence (DNA): TGCGCCAGCAGCCCAACGACAGGGACCGATCAGCCCCAGCATTTT. Its translation: CASSPTTGTDQPQHF.

Concerning this clonotype itself: This may be a read error: a much more frequent sequence differs by one nucleotide. The chain links TRBV6-6 to TRBJ2-3, with a weak D call TRBD1 (5 bases). The CDR3 loop spans 14 amino acids. Germline CDR1 reads MNHNY; CDR2 reads SVGAGI (reference sequence). CDR3: CASSYGRVTDTQSF. Written as DNA, the CDR3 is TGTGCCAGCAGTTACGGCAGGGTCACAGATACGCAGTCTTTT.

This clonotype was detected a few times. This chain connects TRBV29-1 to TRBJ1-1; D not certain. The CDR3 runs to 13 residues. With 7 bases removed from V and 0 bases from J, the gap between germline ends came to 12 bases. Per the germline V gene, CDR1 is SQVTM and CDR2 is ANQGSEA. The chain's CDR3 is CSAAGALNTEAFF. In DNA, the CDR3 is TGCAGCGCCGCGGGAGCGCTGAACACTGAAGCTTTCTTT.